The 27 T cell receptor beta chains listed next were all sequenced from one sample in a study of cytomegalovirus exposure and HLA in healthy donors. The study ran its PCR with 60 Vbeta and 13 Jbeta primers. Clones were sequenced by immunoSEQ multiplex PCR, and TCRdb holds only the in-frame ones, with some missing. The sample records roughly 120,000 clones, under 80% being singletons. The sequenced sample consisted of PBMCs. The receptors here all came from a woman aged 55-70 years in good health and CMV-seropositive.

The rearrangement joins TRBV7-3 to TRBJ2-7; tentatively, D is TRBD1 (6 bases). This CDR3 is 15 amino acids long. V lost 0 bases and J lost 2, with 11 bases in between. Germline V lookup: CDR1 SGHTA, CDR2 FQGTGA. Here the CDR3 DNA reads TGTGCCAGCAGCTTAACGGGGGACAACGCCTACGAGCAGTACTTC. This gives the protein CASSLTGDNAYEQYF.

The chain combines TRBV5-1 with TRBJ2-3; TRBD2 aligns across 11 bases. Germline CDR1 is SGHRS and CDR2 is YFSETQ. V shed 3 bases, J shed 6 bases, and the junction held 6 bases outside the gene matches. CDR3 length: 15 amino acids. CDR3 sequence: CASSSGTSGGDTQYF. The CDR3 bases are TGCGCCAGCAGCTCAGGGACTAGCGGAGGGGATACGCAGTATTTT.

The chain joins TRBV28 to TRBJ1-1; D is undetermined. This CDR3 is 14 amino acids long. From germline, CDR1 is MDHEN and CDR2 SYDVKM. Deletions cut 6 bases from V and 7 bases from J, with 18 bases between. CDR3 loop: CASSGGRAQVEAFF. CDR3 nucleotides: TGTGCCAGCAGCGGTGGTCGAGCCCAAGTTGAAGCTTTCTTT. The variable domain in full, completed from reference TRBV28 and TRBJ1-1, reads DVKVTQSSRYLVKRTGEKVFLECVQDMDHENMFWYRQDPGLGLRLIYFSYDVKMKEKGDIPEGYSVSREKKERFSLILESASTNQTSMYLCASSGGRAQVEAFFGQGTRLTVV.

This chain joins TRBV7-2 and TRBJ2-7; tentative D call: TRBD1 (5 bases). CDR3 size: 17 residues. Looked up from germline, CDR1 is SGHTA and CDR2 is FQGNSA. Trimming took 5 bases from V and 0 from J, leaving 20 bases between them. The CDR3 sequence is CASSTQITTDTSYEQYF. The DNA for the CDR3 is TGTGCCAGCAGCACACAGATAACGACAGATACCTCCTACGAGCAGTACTTC.

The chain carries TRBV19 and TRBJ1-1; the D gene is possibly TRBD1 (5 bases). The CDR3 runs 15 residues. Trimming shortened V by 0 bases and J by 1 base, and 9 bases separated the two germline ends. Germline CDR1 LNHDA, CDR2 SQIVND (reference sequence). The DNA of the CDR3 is TGTGCCAGTAGTATAGAGGCAGGGAAGAACACTGAAGCTTTCTTT. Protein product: CASSIEAGKNTEAFF.

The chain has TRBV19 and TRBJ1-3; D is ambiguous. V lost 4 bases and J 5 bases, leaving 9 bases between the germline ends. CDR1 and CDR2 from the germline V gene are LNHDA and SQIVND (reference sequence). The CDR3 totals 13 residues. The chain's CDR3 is CASSRGSRNTIYF. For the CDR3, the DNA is TGTGCCAGTAGTAGAGGGTCCAGAAACACCATATATTTT. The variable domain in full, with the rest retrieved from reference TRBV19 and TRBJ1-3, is DGGITQSPKYLFRKEGQNVTLSCEQNLNHDAMYWYRQDPGQGLRLIYYSQIVNDFQKGDIAEGYSVSREKKESFPLTVTSAQKNPTAFYLCASSRGSRNTIYFGEGSWLTVV.

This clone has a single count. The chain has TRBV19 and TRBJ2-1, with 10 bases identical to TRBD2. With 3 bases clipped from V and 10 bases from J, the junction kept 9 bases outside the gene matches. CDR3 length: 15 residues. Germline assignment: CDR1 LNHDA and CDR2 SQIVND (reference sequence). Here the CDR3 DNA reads TGTGCCAGTAGTATTAGCCTAGCGGGAGTCGCCGAGCAGTTCTTC. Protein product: CASSISLAGVAEQFF.

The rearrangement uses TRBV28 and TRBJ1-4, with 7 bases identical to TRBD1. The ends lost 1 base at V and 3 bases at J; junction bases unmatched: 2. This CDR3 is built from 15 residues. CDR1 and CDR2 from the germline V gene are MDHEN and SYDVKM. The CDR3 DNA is TGTGCCAGCAGTTTATTCGGGACAGCTAATGAAAAACTGTTTTTT. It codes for CASSLFGTANEKLFF.

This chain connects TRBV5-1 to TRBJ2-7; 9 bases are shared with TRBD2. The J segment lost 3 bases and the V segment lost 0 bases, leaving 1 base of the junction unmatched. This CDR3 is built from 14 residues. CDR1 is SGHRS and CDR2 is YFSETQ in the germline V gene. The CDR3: CASSLATSGYEQYF. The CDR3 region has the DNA TGCGCCAGCAGCTTGGCGACTAGCGGCTACGAGCAGTACTTC. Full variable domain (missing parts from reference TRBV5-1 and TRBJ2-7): KAGVTQTPRYLIKTRGQQVTLSCSPISGHRSVSWYQQTPGQGLQFLFEYFSETQRNKGNFPGRFSGRQFSNSRSEMNVSTLELGDSALYLCASSLATSGYEQYFGPGTRLTVT.

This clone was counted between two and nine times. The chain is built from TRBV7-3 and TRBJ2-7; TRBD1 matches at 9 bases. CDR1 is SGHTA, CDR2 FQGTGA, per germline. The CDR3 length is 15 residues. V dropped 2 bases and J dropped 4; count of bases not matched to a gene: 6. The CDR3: CASSLHRDRAYEQYF. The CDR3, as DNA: TGTGCCAGCAGCTTACACCGGGACAGGGCGTACGAGCAGTACTTC.

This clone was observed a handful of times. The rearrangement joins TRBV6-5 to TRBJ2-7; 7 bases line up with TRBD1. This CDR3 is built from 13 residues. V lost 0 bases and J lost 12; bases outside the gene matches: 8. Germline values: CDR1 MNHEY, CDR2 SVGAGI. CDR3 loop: CASSYSRDSVVYF. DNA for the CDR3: TGTGCCAGCAGTTACTCGAGGGACAGTGTCGTGTACTTC.

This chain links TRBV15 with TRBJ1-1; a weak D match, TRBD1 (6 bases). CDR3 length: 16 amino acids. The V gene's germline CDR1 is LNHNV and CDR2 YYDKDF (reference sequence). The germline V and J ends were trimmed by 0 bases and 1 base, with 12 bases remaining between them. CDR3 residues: CATSRDGRGRNTEAFF. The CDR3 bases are TGTGCCACCAGCAGAGATGGCAGGGGCAGGAACACTGAAGCTTTCTTT. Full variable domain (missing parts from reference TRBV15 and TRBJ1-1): DAMVIQNPRYQVTQFGKPVTLSCSQTLNHNVMYWYQQKSSQAPKLLFHYYDKDFNNEADTPDNFQSRRPNTSFCFLDIRSPGLGDTAMYLCATSRDGRGRNTEAFFGQGTRLTVV.

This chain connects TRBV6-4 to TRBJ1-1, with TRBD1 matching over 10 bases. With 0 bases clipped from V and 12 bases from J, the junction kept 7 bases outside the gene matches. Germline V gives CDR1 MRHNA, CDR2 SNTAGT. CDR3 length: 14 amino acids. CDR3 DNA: TGTGCCAGCAGTGACTCAGGGGGGACAGGGGAAACTTTCTTT. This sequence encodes CASSDSGGTGETFF.

The CDR3 DNA is TGTGCCAGCCAGGGGCGTACGAACACCGGGGAGCTGTTTTTT. Protein: CASQGRTNTGELFF. The rearrangement links TRBV9 to TRBJ2-2; tentative D call: TRBD1 (6 bases). Trimming removed 7 bases from V and 0 bases from J, with 10 bases in between. The CDR3 consists of 14 residues. Germline V CDR1 and CDR2: SGDLS, YYNGEE.

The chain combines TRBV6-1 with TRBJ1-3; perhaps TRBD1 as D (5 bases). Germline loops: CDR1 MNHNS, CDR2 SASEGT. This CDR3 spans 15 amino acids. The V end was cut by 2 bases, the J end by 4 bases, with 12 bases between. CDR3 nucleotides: TGTGCCAGCAGTGAATTTAGGGGTTTAGGAAACACCATATATTTT. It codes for CASSEFRGLGNTIYF.

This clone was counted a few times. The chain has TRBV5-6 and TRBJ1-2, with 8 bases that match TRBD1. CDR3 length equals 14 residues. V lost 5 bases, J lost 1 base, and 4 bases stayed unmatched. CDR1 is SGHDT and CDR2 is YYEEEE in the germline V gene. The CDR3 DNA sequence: TGTGCCAGCAGACAGACAGGGGATAACTATGGCTACACCTTC. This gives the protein CASRQTGDNYGYTF.

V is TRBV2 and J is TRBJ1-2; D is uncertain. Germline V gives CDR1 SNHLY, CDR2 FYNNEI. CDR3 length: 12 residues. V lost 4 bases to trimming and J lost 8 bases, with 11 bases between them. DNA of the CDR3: TGTGCCAGCAGTGTTAGCCGTAGCGGCTACACCTTC. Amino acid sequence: CASSVSRSGYTF.

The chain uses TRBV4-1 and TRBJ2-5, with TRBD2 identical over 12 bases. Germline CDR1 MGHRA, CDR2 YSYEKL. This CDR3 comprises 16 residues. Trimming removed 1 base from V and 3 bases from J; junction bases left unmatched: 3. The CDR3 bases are TGCGCCAGCAGCCAAGGACTAGCGGGGGTTGAAGAGACCCAGTACTTC. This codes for CASSQGLAGVEETQYF.

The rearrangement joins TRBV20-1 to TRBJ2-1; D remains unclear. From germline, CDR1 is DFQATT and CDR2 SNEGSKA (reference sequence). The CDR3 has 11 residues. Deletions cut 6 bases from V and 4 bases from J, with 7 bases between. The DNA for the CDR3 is TGCAGTGCGGAACAGTACAATGAGCAGTTCTTC. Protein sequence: CSAEQYNEQFF.

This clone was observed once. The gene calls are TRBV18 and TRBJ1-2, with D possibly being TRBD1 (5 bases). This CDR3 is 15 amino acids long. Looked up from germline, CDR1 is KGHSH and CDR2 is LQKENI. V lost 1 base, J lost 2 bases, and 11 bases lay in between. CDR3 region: CASSPQGRMNYGYTF. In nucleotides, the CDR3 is TGTGCCAGCTCACCACAGGGGCGGATGAACTATGGCTACACCTTC. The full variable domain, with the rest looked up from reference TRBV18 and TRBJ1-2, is NAGVMQNPRHLVRRRGQEARLRCSPMKGHSHVYWYRQLPEEGLKFMVYLQKENIIDESGMPKERFSAEFPKEGPSILRIQQVVRGDSAAYFCASSPQGRMNYGYTFGSGTRLTVV.

CDR3 amino acids: CASSLVSGDPNTGELFF. The CDR3 DNA reads as TGCGCCAGCAGCTTGGTGTCAGGGGACCCGAACACCGGGGAGCTGTTTTTT. The chain employs TRBV5-1 and TRBJ2-2, with D tentatively TRBD1 (6 bases). Germline V lookup: CDR1 SGHRS, CDR2 YFSETQ. Trimming cost V 0 bases and J 0 bases, with 12 bases left between them. CDR3 length: 17 amino acids.

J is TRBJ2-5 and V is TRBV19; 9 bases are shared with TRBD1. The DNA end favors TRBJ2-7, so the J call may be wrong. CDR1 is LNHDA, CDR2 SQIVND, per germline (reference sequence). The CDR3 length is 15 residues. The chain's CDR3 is CASSKGQGSSYEQYF. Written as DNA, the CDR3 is TGTGCCAGTAGTAAGGGACAGGGCTCCTCCTACGAGCAGTACTTC.

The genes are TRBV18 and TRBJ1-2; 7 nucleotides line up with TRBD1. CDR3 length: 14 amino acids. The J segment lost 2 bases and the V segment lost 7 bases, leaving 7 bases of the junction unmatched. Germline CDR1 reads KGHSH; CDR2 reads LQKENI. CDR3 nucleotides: TGTGCCAGCTACGGGACAGATCTAAACTATGGCTACACCTTC. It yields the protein CASYGTDLNYGYTF.

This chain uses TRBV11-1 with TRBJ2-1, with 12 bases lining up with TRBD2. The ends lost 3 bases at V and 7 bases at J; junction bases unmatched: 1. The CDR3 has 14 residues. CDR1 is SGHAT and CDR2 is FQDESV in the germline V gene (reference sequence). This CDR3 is CASSFGTSGNEQFF. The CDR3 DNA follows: TGTGCCAGCAGCTTCGGGACTAGCGGGAATGAGCAGTTCTTC.

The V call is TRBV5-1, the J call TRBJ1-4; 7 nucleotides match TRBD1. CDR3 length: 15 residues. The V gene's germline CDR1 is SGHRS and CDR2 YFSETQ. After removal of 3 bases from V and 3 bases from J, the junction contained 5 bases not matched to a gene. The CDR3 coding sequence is TGCGCCAGCAGCTCAACAGGGGTTGCTAATGAAAAACTGTTTTTT. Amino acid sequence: CASSSTGVANEKLFF.

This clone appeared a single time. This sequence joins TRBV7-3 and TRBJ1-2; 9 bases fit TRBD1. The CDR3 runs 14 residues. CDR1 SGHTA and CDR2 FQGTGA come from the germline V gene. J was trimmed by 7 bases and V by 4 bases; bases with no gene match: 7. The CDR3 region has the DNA TGTGCCAGCAGCTCACCGGGACAGGGAGGTGGCTACACCTTC. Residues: CASSSPGQGGGYTF.

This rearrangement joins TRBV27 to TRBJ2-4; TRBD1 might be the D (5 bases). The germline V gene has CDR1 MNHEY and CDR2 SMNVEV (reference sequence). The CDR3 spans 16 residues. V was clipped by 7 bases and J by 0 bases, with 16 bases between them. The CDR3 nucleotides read TGTGCCAGCACCCTTAGAGCAGGGCTAGCCAAAAACATTCAGTACTTC. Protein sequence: CASTLRAGLAKNIQYF.